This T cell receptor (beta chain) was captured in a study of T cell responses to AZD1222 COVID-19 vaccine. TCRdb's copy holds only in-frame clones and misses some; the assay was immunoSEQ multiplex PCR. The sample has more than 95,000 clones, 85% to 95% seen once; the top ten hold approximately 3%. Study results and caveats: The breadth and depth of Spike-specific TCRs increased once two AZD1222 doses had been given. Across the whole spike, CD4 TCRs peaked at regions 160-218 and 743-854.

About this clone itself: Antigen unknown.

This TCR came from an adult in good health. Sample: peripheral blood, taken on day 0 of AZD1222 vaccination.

The CDR3 sequence is CASSLAEGGHPYDEQYF. DNA of the CDR3: TGCGCCAGCAGCTTGGCCGAAGGCGGACACCCTTATGACGAGCAGTACTTC. V and J are TRBV5-1 and TRBJ2-7; a weak D match, TRBD1 (5 bases). Between the trimmed V and J ends, which lost 0 bases and 5 bases, there was a span of 21 bases. Germline-derived CDR1 and CDR2 are SGHRS and YFSETQ. The length of the CDR3 is 17 residues.